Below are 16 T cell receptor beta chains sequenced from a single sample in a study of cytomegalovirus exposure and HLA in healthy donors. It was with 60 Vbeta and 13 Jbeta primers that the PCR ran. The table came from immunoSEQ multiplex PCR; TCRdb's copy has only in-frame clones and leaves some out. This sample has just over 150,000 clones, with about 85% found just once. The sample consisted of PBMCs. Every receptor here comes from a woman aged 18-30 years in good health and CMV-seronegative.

The CDR3 region has the DNA TGTGCCATCAGTGAGTCGAATTCCGGGGTAACAGATACGCAGTATTTT. Its translation: CAISESNSGVTDTQYF. V usage is TRBV10-3 and J usage is TRBJ2-3, with D maybe TRBD2 (5 bases). The germline CDR1 and CDR2 sequences are ENHRY and SYGVKD. V gave up 0 bases and J gave up 3 bases, with 13 bases separating them. The CDR3 runs to 16 residues.

The CDR3 coding sequence is TGCGCCAGCAACAGAACTACATGGCAGGGGATCACCCAGTACTTC. It specifies CASNRTTWQGITQYF. The chain is built from TRBV5-1 and TRBJ2-5, with D possibly TRBD1 on 6 matching bases. Trimming pared 6 bases from V and 8 bases from J, leaving 23 bases between. The CDR3 has 15 amino acids. CDR1 SGHRS and CDR2 YFSETQ come from the germline V gene.

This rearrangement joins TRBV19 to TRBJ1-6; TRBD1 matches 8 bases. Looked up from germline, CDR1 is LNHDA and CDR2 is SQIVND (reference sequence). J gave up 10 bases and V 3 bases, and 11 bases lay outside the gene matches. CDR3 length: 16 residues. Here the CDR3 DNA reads TGTGCCAGTAGTATCCTCGCCGGACAGGGTTCGTCACCCCTCCACTTT. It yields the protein CASSILAGQGSSPLHF.

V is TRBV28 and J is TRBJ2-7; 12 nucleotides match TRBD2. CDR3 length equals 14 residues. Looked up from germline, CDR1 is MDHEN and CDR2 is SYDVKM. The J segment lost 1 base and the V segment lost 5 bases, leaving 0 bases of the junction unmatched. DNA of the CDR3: TGTGCCAGCAGTGGGACTAGCGGGTCCTACGAGCAGTACTTC. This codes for CASSGTSGSYEQYF.

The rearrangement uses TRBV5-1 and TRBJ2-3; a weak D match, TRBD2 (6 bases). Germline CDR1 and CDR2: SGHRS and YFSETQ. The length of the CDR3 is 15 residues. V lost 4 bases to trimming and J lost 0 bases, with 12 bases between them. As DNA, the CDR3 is TGCGCCAGCAGCGACCTAAGCGGGAGCACAGATACGCAGTATTTT. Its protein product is CASSDLSGSTDTQYF.

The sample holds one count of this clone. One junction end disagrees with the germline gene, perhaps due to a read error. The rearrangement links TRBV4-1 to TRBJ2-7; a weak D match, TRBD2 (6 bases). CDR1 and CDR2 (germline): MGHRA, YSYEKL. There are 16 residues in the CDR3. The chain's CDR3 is CASSQGRGRDSSEQYF. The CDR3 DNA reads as TGCGCCAGCAGCCAAGGCCGGGGCAGGGACTCCTCCGAGCAGTACTTC.

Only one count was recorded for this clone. In nucleotides, the CDR3 is TGTGCCAGCAGCCCCGGGACAGGTCGATCGGGAAACACCATATATTTT. It translates to CASSPGTGRSGNTIYF. The chain links TRBV13 to TRBJ1-3; 8 bases are shared with TRBD1. CDR1 and CDR2 (germline): PRHDT, FYEKMQ (reference sequence). The V gene end was trimmed by 5 bases and the J gene end by 4 bases; junction bases not matched to a gene: 10. The CDR3 is 16 residues long.

The chain's CDR3 is CASSIGAGAGTDTQYF. CDR3 nucleotides: TGTGCCAGTAGTATAGGAGCAGGGGCTGGGACGGATACGCAGTATTTT. The genes are TRBV19 and TRBJ2-3; D may be TRBD1 (6 bases). Trimming left V 1 base short and J 6 bases short, with 17 bases between. Germline CDR1 LNHDA, CDR2 SQIVND (reference sequence). There are 16 residues in the CDR3.

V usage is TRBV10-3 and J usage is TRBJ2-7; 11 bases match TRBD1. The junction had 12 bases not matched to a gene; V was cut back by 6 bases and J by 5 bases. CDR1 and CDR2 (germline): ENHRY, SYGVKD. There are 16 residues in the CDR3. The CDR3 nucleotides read TGTGCCATCAGCCCGAGGTCGGGACAGGGGGTGGACGAGCAGTACTTC. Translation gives CAISPRSGQGVDEQYF.

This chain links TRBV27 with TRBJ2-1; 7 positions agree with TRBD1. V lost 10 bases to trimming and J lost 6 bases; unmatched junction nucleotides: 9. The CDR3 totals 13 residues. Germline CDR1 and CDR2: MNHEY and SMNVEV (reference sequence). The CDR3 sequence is CATTGTAINEQFF. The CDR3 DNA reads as TGTGCCACCACCGGGACAGCGATCAATGAGCAGTTCTTC.

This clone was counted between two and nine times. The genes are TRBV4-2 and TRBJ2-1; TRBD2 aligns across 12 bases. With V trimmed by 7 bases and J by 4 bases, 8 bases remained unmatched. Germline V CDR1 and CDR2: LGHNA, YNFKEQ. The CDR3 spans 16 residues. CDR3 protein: CASTLASGGGYNEQFF. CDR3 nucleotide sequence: TGTGCCAGCACCCTGGCTAGCGGGGGGGGTTACAATGAGCAGTTCTTC.

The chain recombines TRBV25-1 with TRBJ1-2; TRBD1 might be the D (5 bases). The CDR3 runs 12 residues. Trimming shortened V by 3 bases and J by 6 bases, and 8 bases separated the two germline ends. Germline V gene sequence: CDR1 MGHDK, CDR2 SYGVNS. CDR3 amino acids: CASSEGGNGYTF. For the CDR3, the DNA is TGTGCCAGCAGTGAGGGGGGTAATGGCTACACCTTC.

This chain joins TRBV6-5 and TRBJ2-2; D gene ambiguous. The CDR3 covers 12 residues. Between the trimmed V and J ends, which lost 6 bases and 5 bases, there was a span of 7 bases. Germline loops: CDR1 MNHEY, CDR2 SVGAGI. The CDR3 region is CASRSRTGELFF. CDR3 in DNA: TGTGCCAGCAGGAGCAGGACCGGGGAGCTGTTTTTT.

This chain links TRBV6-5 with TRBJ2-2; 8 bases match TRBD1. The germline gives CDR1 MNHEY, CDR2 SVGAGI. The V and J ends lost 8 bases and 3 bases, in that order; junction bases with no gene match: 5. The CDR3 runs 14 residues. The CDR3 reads CASCPGQDTGELFF. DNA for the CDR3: TGTGCCAGCTGCCCGGGACAGGACACCGGGGAGCTGTTTTTT.

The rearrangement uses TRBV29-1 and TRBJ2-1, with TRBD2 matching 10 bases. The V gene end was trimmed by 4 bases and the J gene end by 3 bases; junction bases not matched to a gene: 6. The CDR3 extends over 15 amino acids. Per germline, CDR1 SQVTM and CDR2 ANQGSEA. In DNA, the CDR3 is TGCAGCGTTGTCGGCTTAGCGGGAGGCTACAATGAGCAGTTCTTC. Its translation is CSVVGLAGGYNEQFF.

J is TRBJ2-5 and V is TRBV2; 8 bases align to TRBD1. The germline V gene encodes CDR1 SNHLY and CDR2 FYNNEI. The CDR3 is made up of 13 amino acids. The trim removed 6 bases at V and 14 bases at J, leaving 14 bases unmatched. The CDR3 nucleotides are TGTGCCAGCAGCGGAACAGGGGGGTTATCGGGATACTTC. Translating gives CASSGTGGLSGYF.